This T cell receptor (beta chain) was captured by sequencing in a study of fetal regulatory T cell absence and autoimmunity. CDR3 size: 15 residues. Trimming left V 2 bases short and J 1 base short, with 11 bases between. Germline V gene lookup returns CDR1 MNHEY and CDR2 SVGAGI. The assay was run at survey level. The repertoire was sequenced with immunoSEQ multiplex PCR; TCRdb's copy has only in-frame clones and lacks some. The data show tens of thousands of clones, 70% to 85% seen once. The V call is TRBV6-5, the J call TRBJ1-2; perhaps TRBD1 as D (6 bases). This receptor was obtained from a newborn boy with IPEX syndrome. Sequencing was performed on cord blood. The DNA of the CDR3 is TGTGCCAGCAGTTACGGGGGGGCCCATAACTATGGCTACACCTTC. It codes for CASSYGGAHNYGYTF.